The 32 T cell receptor beta chains below were found in one sample sequenced in a study of vaccination and CD4 T cells after COVID-19 (dated by TCRdb to 2021 to 2024). Library construction relied on PCR. The instrument given in TCRdb is Illumina iSeq 100. TCRdb ran its own pipeline on the public reads, namely fastp trimming at Q25 and MiXCR clone calling, and kept in-frame beta chains. All rows with the same CDR3 protein become a single entry with the most common DNA and genes. This sample is represented by approximately 17,000 distinct CDR3 sequences; around 63% of them were singletons. Together, the top ten hold 1% to 1.3% of the sample. Sequencing used CD4+ T cells from blood, obtained after SARS-CoV-2 vaccination. These receptors all come from a human donor who had recovered from COVID-19.

V usage is TRBV14 and J usage is TRBJ1-1, with D unresolved. Per germline, CDR1 SGHDN and CDR2 FVKESK. Trimming pared 3 bases from V and 3 bases from J, leaving 2 bases between. The length of the CDR3 is 11 residues. CDR3 coding DNA: TGTGCCAGCAGCCAGGACACTGAAGCTTTCTTT. Its translation is CASSQDTEAFF.

The chain uses TRBV30 and TRBJ2-3; tentative D call: TRBD1 (5 bases). The CDR3 is made up of 12 amino acids. Germline-derived CDR1 and CDR2 are GTSNPN and SVGIG (reference sequence). The V end lost 0 bases, the J end lost 5 bases, and 6 bases lay between the germline ends. CDR3 in amino acids: CAWSVRGDTQYF. The DNA of the CDR3 is TGTGCCTGGAGTGTTAGGGGAGATACGCAGTATTTT. Drawing the rest from reference TRBV30 and TRBJ2-3, the complete variable domain is SQTIHQWPATLVQPVGSPLSLECTVEGTSNPNLYWYRQAAGRGLQLLFYSVGIGQISSEVPQNLSASRPQDRQFILSSKKLLLSDSGFYLCAWSVRGDTQYFGPGTRLTVL.

This sequence joins TRBV28 and TRBJ1-2; a possible D gene is TRBD1 (5 bases). The CDR3 extends over 18 amino acids. V was pared by 5 bases and J by 8 bases, with 30 bases between. Germline V gene data show CDR1 as MDHEN and CDR2 as SYDVKM. The CDR3 spells CASSAPIGVWVLSQGYTF. CDR3 bases: TGTGCCAGCAGTGCACCGATAGGGGTTTGGGTATTGTCTCAAGGCTACACCTTC.

The CDR3 bases are TGTGCCAGCAGCGGGACTTCGAGCTCCTACAATGAGCAGTTCTTC. It is translated as CASSGTSSSYNEQFF. J is TRBJ2-1 and V is TRBV7-2; the D gene is possibly TRBD2 (6 bases). Germline V CDR1 and CDR2: SGHTA, FQGNSA. The germline V and J ends were trimmed by 5 bases and 0 bases, with 11 bases remaining between them. The CDR3 runs 15 residues. Combining the CDR3 with reference TRBV7-2 and TRBJ2-1 gives the whole variable domain GAGVSQSPSNKVTEKGKDVELRCDPISGHTALYWYRQSLGQGLEFLIYFQGNSAPDKSGLPSDRFSAERTGGSVSTLTIQRTQQEDSAVYLCASSGTSSSYNEQFFGPGTRLTVL.

V usage is TRBV12-3 or TRBV12-4 and J usage is TRBJ2-1; 11 nucleotides align to TRBD2. This CDR3 has 16 residues. Germline trimming cut 4 bases from V and 6 bases from J; bases unmatched to any gene: 8. The chain's CDR3 is CASSSTGLAGLNEQFF. For the CDR3, the DNA is TGTGCCAGCAGTTCAACCGGACTAGCGGGCCTCAATGAGCAGTTCTTC.

The chain combines TRBV6-5 with TRBJ1-1; the match to TRBD1 covers 7 bases. The CDR3 contains 12 residues. Germline trimming cut 4 bases from V and 5 bases from J; bases unmatched to any gene: 1. Per the germline V gene, CDR1 is MNHEY and CDR2 is SVGAGI. The CDR3 is CASSLQGTEAFF. CDR3 bases: TGTGCCAGCAGTTTACAGGGGACTGAAGCTTTCTTT.

The chain joins TRBV19 to TRBJ1-2; D is undetermined. With 5 bases removed from V and 3 bases from J, the gap between germline ends came to 16 bases. The CDR3 contains 15 residues. Germline V lookup: CDR1 LNHDA, CDR2 SQIVND (reference sequence). This CDR3 is CASSASGWQDYGYTF. The CDR3 DNA sequence: TGTGCCAGTAGTGCCAGCGGGTGGCAGGACTATGGCTACACCTTC.

The chain links TRBV10-3 to TRBJ2-5, with 7 bases that match TRBD1. The V gene end was trimmed by 6 bases and the J gene end by 5 bases; junction bases not matched to a gene: 0. Germline V gene lookup returns CDR1 ENHRY and CDR2 SYGVKD. This CDR3 has 11 amino acids. The CDR3 bases are TGTGCCATCAGGGACAGGGAGACCCAGTACTTC. This translates into CAIRDRETQYF.

This clonotype counts as medium-sized (0.01 to 0.1%). V is TRBV7-9 and J is TRBJ2-7, with a weak D call TRBD2 (6 bases). CDR3 size: 15 residues. With 1 base removed from V and 3 bases from J, the gap between germline ends came to 13 bases. Per germline, CDR1 SEHNR and CDR2 FQNEAQ (reference sequence). The CDR3, as DNA: TGTGCCAGCAGCTTAGGGGACTTCCCCGACTACGAGCAGTACTTC. Its translation: CASSLGDFPDYEQYF.

The rearrangement links TRBV7-8 to TRBJ1-2; tentatively, D is TRBD1 (6 bases). Germline V gene data show CDR1 as SGHVS and CDR2 as FQNEAQ. The CDR3 contains 16 residues. Between the trimmed V and J ends, which lost 5 bases and 3 bases, there was a span of 19 bases. The CDR3 reads CASSPLRGTTHYGYTF. Written as DNA, the CDR3 is TGTGCCAGCAGCCCCCTGAGGGGGACAACACACTATGGCTACACCTTC.

This clonotype came up a few times. V gene TRBV6-1 combines with J gene TRBJ1-3; D call uncertain. Germline values: CDR1 MNHNS, CDR2 SASEGT. Trimming removed 1 base at V and 0 bases at J, with 10 bases between. This CDR3 is built from 16 residues. The CDR3 coding sequence is TGTGCCAGCAGTGAAGACGGACGGCTCTCTGGAAACACCATATATTTT. Its protein product is CASSEDGRLSGNTIYF.

There are a few counts of this clonotype. The CDR3 DNA reads as TGTGCCAGTAGTACCGACAGGGATAATTCACCCCTCCACTTT. This translates into CASSTDRDNSPLHF. The V call is TRBV19, the J call TRBJ1-6; 7 bases are a match to TRBD1. Losses at the gene ends were 4 bases for V and 5 bases for J; bases not matched to a gene: 2. Germline V CDR1 and CDR2: LNHDA, SQIVND (reference sequence). The CDR3 is 14 amino acids.

The rearrangement links TRBV19 to TRBJ1-3, with D perhaps TRBD1 (6 bases). V was clipped by 8 bases and J by 4 bases, with 12 bases between them. Germline values: CDR1 LNHDA, CDR2 SQIVND (reference sequence). The CDR3 sequence is 13 residues long. Here the CDR3 reads CASDDRPGNTIYF. For the CDR3, the DNA is TGTGCCAGTGACGACAGGCCCGGAAACACCATATATTTT.

V is TRBV28 and J is TRBJ2-7, with 12 positions matching TRBD2. Germline V gene sequence: CDR1 MDHEN, CDR2 SYDVKM. Unmatched junction bases numbered 6, after V lost 9 bases and J lost 6 bases. The CDR3 totals 13 residues. The CDR3 here is CASKASGRGEQYF. The CDR3 region has the DNA TGTGCCAGTAAGGCTAGCGGGAGGGGCGAGCAGTACTTC.

This clonotype was detected only a few times. J is TRBJ2-3 and V is TRBV6-1, with D tentatively TRBD1 (5 bases). The CDR3 length is 18 residues. Trimming left V 8 bases short and J 0 bases short, with 24 bases between. The germline CDR1 and CDR2 sequences are MNHNS and SASEGT. DNA of the CDR3: TGTGCCAGCCTTTGGGGAAAGGGTTGGGGCTCTAGCACAGATACGCAGTATTTT. It is translated as CASLWGKGWGSSTDTQYF.

V usage is TRBV7-9 and J usage is TRBJ1-2; TRBD1 agrees at 7 bases. J was trimmed by 7 bases and V by 5 bases; bases with no gene match: 16. The CDR3 length is 16 residues. CDR1 is SEHNR and CDR2 is FQNEAQ in the germline V gene (reference sequence). This chain's CDR3 is CASSAPTGAGVGGYTF. In nucleotides, the CDR3 is TGTGCCAGCAGCGCCCCCACAGGGGCAGGTGTCGGTGGCTACACCTTC. Full variable domain (remainder filled in from reference TRBV7-9 and TRBJ1-2): DTGVSQNPRHKITKRGQNVTFRCDPISEHNRLYWYRQTLGQGPEFLTYFQNEAQLEKSRLLSDRFSAERPKGSFSTLEIQRTEQGDSAMYLCASSAPTGAGVGGYTFGSGTRLTVV.

This chain uses TRBV25-1 with TRBJ1-2; no reliable D call. The V and J ends lost 3 bases and 4 bases respectively, with 9 bases between them. CDR1 is MGHDK, CDR2 SYGVNS, per germline. The CDR3 is made up of 13 amino acids. In nucleotides, the CDR3 is TGTGCCAGCAGTGATCGATCAGGCTATGGCTACACCTTC. Translating gives CASSDRSGYGYTF.

This clonotype occurred a few times. V is TRBV7-9 and J is TRBJ1-1; D perhaps matches TRBD1 (5 bases). Germline V gives CDR1 SEHNR, CDR2 FQNEAQ (reference sequence). The CDR3 covers 13 residues. V dropped 2 bases and J dropped 8 bases, with 12 bases sitting between them. This chain's CDR3 is CASSLWGKVEAFF. CDR3 nucleotides: TGTGCCAGCAGCTTATGGGGGAAGGTAGAAGCTTTCTTT. The full variable domain, in which reference TRBV7-9 and TRBJ1-1 provide the parts outside the CDR3, is DTGVSQNPRHKITKRGQNVTFRCDPISEHNRLYWYRQTLGQGPEFLTYFQNEAQLEKSRLLSDRFSAERPKGSFSTLEIQRTEQGDSAMYLCASSLWGKVEAFFGQGTRLTVV.

V gene TRBV6-2 or TRBV6-3 combines with J gene TRBJ1-5; TRBD1 might be the D (5 bases). This CDR3 spans 13 amino acids. Trimming took off 6 bases at V and 3 bases at J, with 9 bases between the two ends. Germline assignment: CDR1 MNHEY and CDR2 SVGEGT. The CDR3 loop is CASSDRTNQPQHF. CDR3 in DNA: TGTGCCAGCAGCGACAGAACCAATCAGCCCCAGCATTTT.

The gene calls are TRBV9 and TRBJ1-1; D is possibly TRBD1 (6 bases). The germline V gene has CDR1 SGDLS and CDR2 YYNGEE. This CDR3 region has 14 residues. V was clipped by 4 bases and J by 1 base, with 11 bases between them. The CDR3 region is CASSPTTGNTEAFF. As DNA, the CDR3 is TGTGCCAGCAGCCCCACGACAGGGAACACTGAAGCTTTCTTT.

The rearrangement joins TRBV10-1 to TRBJ2-5; 7 positions agree with TRBD1. Per the germline V gene, CDR1 is WNHNN and CDR2 is SYGVQD (reference sequence). Losses at the gene ends were 4 bases for V and 5 bases for J; bases not matched to a gene: 13. This CDR3 contains 16 residues. In DNA, the CDR3 is TGCGCCAGCAGTGGGGATAGAGCGACAGGGTTTGAGACCCAGTACTTC. The encoded protein is CASSGDRATGFETQYF.

This clonotype showed up just once. This chain joins TRBV18 and TRBJ2-5; D is perhaps TRBD2 (6 bases). The CDR3 is 13 amino acids. The ends were cut back, 5 bases at V and 5 bases at J, with 12 bases in the middle. Germline V lookup: CDR1 KGHSH, CDR2 LQKENI. Written as DNA, the CDR3 is TGTGCCAGCTCATCGGGAGTCTTCGAGACCCAGTACTTC. Its protein is CASSSGVFETQYF.

The rearrangement uses TRBV20-1 and TRBJ2-5; D remains unclear. CDR1 is DFQATT and CDR2 is SNEGSKA in the germline V gene (reference sequence). This CDR3 is 12 amino acids long. V lost 2 bases and J 2 bases, leaving 6 bases between the germline ends. The CDR3 spells CSARLKQETQYF. CDR3 nucleotide sequence: TGCAGTGCTAGATTGAAACAAGAGACCCAGTACTTC.

V gene TRBV7-6 combines with J gene TRBJ1-1, with a tentative D call TRBD1 (6 bases). The ends were cut back, 9 bases at V and 0 bases at J, with 20 bases in the middle. CDR1 and CDR2 (germline): SGHVS, FNYEAQ. The CDR3 consists of 16 residues. CDR3 bases: TGTGCCAGTACTATGGGGGGCATGTCGATGAACACTGAAGCTTTCTTT. Protein sequence: CASTMGGMSMNTEAFF.

V gene TRBV2 combines with J gene TRBJ2-3; TRBD2 aligns across 7 bases. The germline V gene encodes CDR1 SNHLY and CDR2 FYNNEI. Trimming took 0 bases from V and 1 from J; bases not matched to a gene: 4. The CDR3 totals 16 residues. The CDR3 DNA follows: TGTGCCAGCAGTGAAGCGTCCCTAGCGGGCACAGATACGCAGTATTTT. It specifies CASSEASLAGTDTQYF.

The chain employs TRBV28 and TRBJ1-5; D gene ambiguous. V lost 1 base, J lost 8 bases, and 6 bases lay in between. The CDR3 covers 12 residues. The V gene's germline CDR1 is MDHEN and CDR2 SYDVKM. The CDR3: CASSLFSKPQHF. In nucleotides, the CDR3 is TGTGCCAGCAGTTTATTTAGTAAGCCCCAGCATTTT.

This clonotype was picked up a small number of times. The rearrangement links TRBV20-1 to TRBJ2-5; D perhaps matches TRBD1 (6 bases). Germline V gives CDR1 DFQATT, CDR2 SNEGSKA (reference sequence). The CDR3 has 14 amino acids. The V and J ends lost 4 bases and 4 bases respectively, with 16 bases between them. In DNA form, the CDR3 reads TGCAGTGCTATCACAGGGAGAGGAGTAGAGACCCAGTACTTC. The encoded protein is CSAITGRGVETQYF.

The chain is built from TRBV19 and TRBJ1-2; TRBD1 agrees at 9 bases. The germline CDR1 and CDR2 sequences are LNHDA and SQIVND (reference sequence). The J segment lost 7 bases and the V segment lost 4 bases, leaving 4 bases of the junction unmatched. This CDR3 comprises 13 residues. For the CDR3, the DNA is TGTGCCAGTAGTACCAGACAGGGGGGTGGCTACACCTTC. The encoded protein is CASSTRQGGGYTF.

This chain connects TRBV5-1 to TRBJ2-7, with TRBD1 identical over 7 bases. The V gene end was trimmed by 3 bases and the J gene end by 2 bases; junction bases not matched to a gene: 5. The CDR3 is 14 residues long. Germline V gene data show CDR1 as SGHRS and CDR2 as YFSETQ. The CDR3 nucleotides are TGCGCCAGCAGCTACGGGACAGCTACCTACGAGCAGTACTTC. Protein product: CASSYGTATYEQYF.

This clonotype was seen more than once but under ten times. The chain employs TRBV6-1 and TRBJ1-2, with D unclear. CDR1 and CDR2 (germline): MNHNS, SASEGT. V was pared by 0 bases and J by 5 bases, with 4 bases between. This CDR3 spans 12 amino acids. The CDR3 loop reads CASSEAGYGYTF. The CDR3 DNA sequence: TGTGCCAGCAGTGAAGCCGGTTATGGCTACACCTTC.

This chain links TRBV27 with TRBJ2-1, with TRBD2 matching over 14 bases. This CDR3 spans 15 amino acids. CDR1 MNHEY and CDR2 SMNVEV come from the germline V gene (reference sequence). Trimming at V came to 3 bases and at J to 10 bases, leaving 5 bases not matched to a gene. The CDR3 DNA follows: TGTGCCAGCAGTTTGACTAGCGGGAGGGCCGGGGAGCAGTTCTTC. Its protein product is CASSLTSGRAGEQFF.

This sequence joins TRBV11-2 and TRBJ2-2; D is ambiguous. The CDR3 is 15 amino acids. Germline CDR1 is SGHAT and CDR2 is FQNNGV. V lost 5 bases, J lost 1 base, and 11 bases lay in between. The CDR3 DNA is TGTGCCAGCAGCCCAATAGTGGGGAACACCGGGGAGCTGTTTTTT. This encodes CASSPIVGNTGELFF.